This TCR beta chain was recovered during a study of T-cell memory formation after mild COVID-19. The sample holds a few counts of this clonotype. Its antigen is undetermined. TCRdb called the 5' RACE reads again in MiXCR, with one record for every CDR3 protein. The sample contains roughly 130,000 distinct CDR3 sequences, about a sixth of which appear only once. Study conclusions and caveats: Mostly located in CM and EM were contracting CD4+ clones, with contracting CD8+ clones located in EMRA. CD4/CD8 balance held among clones contracting day 15 to 85, and later expanders leaned CD4+.

CDR3 length: 14 amino acids. The germline CDR1 and CDR2 sequences are SEHNR and FQNEAQ (reference sequence). Trimming removed 1 base from V and 4 bases from J, with 8 bases in between. The sample consisted of PBMCs or a T cell subset sorted from them (not recorded which). The chain carries TRBV7-9 and TRBJ2-1, with D hard to call. This clonotype was obtained from a young man who had mild COVID-19 (a few samples of this study predate the infection). Cell type and time point are not known. The CDR3 loop is CASSLGRSYNEQFF. Here the CDR3 DNA reads TGTGCCAGCAGCTTAGGTAGGTCGTACAATGAGCAGTTCTTC.